This paragraph reports one T cell receptor beta chain. Trimming cost V 1 base and J 5 bases, with 11 bases left between them. The V gene's germline CDR1 is MDHEN and CDR2 SYDVKM. This CDR3 comprises 14 residues. The sample comes from a study of T cell changes during pregnancy in multiple sclerosis. Assay: immunoSEQ multiplex PCR; the TCRdb copy retains only in-frame clones and omits some. The top ten hold 1.5% of the sample, which has approximately 110,000 clones, about 94% seen once. This TCR came from a female donor with multiple sclerosis, enrolled in a pregnancy study. The chain combines TRBV28 with TRBJ1-2; D gene uncertain. Source: peripheral blood, taken in the third trimester of pregnancy. The CDR3 bases are TGTGCCAGCAGTTTATATGGGGAGGGTTATGGCTACACCTTC. Its translation is CASSLYGEGYGYTF.